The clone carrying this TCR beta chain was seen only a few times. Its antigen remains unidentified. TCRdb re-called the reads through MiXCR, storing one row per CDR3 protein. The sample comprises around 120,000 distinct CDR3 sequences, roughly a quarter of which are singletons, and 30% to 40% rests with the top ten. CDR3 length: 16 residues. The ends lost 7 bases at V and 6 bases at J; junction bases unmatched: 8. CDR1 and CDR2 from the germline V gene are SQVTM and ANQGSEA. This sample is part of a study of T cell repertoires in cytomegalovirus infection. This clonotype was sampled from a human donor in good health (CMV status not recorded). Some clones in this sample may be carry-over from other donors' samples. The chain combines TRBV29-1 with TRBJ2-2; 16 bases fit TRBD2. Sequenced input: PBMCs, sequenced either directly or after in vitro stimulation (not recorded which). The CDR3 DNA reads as TGCAGCGCCGGGACTAGCGGGAGGGCCTTGGCCGGGGAGCTGTTTTTT. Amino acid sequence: CSAGTSGRALAGELFF.